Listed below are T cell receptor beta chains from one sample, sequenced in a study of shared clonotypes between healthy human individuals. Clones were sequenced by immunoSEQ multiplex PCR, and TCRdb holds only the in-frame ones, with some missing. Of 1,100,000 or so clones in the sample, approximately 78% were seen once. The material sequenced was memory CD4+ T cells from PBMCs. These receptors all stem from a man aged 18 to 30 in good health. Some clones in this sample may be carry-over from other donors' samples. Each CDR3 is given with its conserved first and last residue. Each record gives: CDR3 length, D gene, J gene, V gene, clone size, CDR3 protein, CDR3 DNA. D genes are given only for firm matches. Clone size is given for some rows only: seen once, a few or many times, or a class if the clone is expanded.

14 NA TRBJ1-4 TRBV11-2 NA CASSERTVKEKLFF TGTGCCAGCAGCGAACGGACAGTCAAGGAAAAACTGTTTTTT
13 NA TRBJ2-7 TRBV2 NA CAYSGAPGWEQYF TGTGCCTACTCCGGGGCACCGGGGTGGGAGCAGTACTTC
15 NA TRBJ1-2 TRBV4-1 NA CASSQESQRLYGYTF TGCGCCAGCAGCCAAGAGTCGCAGAGACTCTATGGCTACACCTTC
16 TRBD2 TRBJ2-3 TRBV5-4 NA CASSSGLAGSTDTQYF TGTGCCAGCAGTTCAGGACTAGCGGGTAGCACAGATACGCAGTATTTT
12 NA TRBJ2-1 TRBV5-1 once CASSLIYNEQFF TGCGCCAGCAGCTTGATTTACAATGAGCAGTTCTTC
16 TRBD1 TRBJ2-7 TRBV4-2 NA CASSQDHTGGSYEQYF TGTGCCAGCAGCCAAGATCATACAGGGGGCTCCTACGAGCAGTACTTC
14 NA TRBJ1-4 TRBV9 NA CASSVGPTNEKLFF TGTGCCAGCAGCGTAGGGCCCACTAATGAAAAACTGTTTTTT
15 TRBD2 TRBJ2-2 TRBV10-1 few CASSRTSGKAGELFF TGCGCCAGCAGTCGGACTAGCGGGAAGGCCGGGGAGCTGTTTTTT
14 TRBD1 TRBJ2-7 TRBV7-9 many CASSLDGQGYEQYF TGTGCCAGCAGCTTAGACGGACAGGGGTACGAGCAGTACTTC
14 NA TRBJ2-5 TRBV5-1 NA CASSPGDKQETQYF TGCGCCAGCAGCCCAGGGGACAAACAAGAGACCCAGTACTTC
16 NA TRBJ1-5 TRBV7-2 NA CASSLGTDFRDQPQHF TGTGCCAGCAGCTTAGGGACAGATTTTCGCGATCAGCCCCAGCATTTT